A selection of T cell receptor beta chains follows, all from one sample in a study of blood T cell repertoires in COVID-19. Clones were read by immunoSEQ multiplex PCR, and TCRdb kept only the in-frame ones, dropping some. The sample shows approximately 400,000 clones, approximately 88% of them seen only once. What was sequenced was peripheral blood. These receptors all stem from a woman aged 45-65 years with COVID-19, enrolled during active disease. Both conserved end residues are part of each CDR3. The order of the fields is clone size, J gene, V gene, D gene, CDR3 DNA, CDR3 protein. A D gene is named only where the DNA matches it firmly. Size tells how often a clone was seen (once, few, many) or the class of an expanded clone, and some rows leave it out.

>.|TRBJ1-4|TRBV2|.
TGTGCCAGCAGGGGGACTGATGAAAAACTGTTTTTT
CASRGTDEKLFF
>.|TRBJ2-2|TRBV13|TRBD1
TGTGCCAGCAGCTTGCCTGACCGGGACAGAATCGGGGAGCTGTTTTTT
CASSLPDRDRIGELFF
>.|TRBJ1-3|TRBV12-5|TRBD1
TGTGCTAGTGGCCGGACAGGCGCCTCTGGAAACACCATATATTTT
CASGRTGASGNTIYF
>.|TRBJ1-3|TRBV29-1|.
TGCAGCGTCAAACAGGCCCTCTCTGGAAACACCATATATTTT
CSVKQALSGNTIYF
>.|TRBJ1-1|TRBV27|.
TGTGCCAGCAGTTTATTGGCGGGGGCGAACACTGAAGCTTTCTTT
CASSLLAGANTEAFF
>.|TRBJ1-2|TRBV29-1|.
TGCAGCGTTGAAAAGGGCAGGGACTCGGATGGCTACACCTTC
CSVEKGRDSDGYTF
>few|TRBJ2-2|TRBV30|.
TGTGCCTGGAGTGGGCTAACAGGGATCGGGGAGCTGTTTTTT
CAWSGLTGIGELFF
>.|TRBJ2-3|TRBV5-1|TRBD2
TGCGCCAGCAGCTTAACGGGGGAGGGTAGGAATACGCAGTATTTT
CASSLTGEGRNTQYF
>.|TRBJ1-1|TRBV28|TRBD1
TGTGCCAGCAACTACAGGGGGCGCGGCGGCACTGAAGCTTTCTTT
CASNYRGRGGTEAFF
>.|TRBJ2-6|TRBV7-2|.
TGTGCCAGCAGCACAGGGACTGGGGCCAACGTCCTGACTTTC
CASSTGTGANVLTF
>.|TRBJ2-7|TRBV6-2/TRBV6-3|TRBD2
TGTGCCAGCAGTTACGCCATATGGGTAGCGGGGGTCCACGAGCAGTACTTC
CASSYAIWVAGVHEQYF
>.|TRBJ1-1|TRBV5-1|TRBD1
TGCGCCAGCAGGACAGGACAGGCAGACACTGAAGCTTTCTTT
CASRTGQADTEAFF
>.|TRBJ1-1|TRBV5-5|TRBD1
TGTGCCAGCAGCAAAACACAGGGGGGCTCTTGGACTGAAGCTTTCTTT
CASSKTQGGSWTEAFF
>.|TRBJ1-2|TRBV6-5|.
TGTGCCAGCACCTACGTGCGGGCCTCCCAAGGCTACACCTTC
CASTYVRASQGYTF
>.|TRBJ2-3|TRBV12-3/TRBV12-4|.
TGTGCCAGCAGAGACAGGAGCACAGATACGCAGTATTTT
CASRDRSTDTQYF
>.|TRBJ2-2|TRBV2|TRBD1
TGTGCCAGCACCCCGACAGGGGTGGCCGGGGAGCTGTTTTTT
CASTPTGVAGELFF
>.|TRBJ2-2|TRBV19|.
TGTGCCAGTAGTATAGATAACGGGGGTCTGCTGAACACCGGGGAGCTGTTTTTT
CASSIDNGGLLNTGELFF
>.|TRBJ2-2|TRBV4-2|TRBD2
TGTGCCAGCAGCCAAGAGGTCGGGGGGGCAGGAACCGGGGAGCTGTTTTTT
CASSQEVGGAGTGELFF
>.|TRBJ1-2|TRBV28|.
TGTGCCAGCTGCAGGATTAACTATGGCTACACCTTC
CASCRINYGYTF
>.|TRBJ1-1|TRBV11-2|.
TGTGCCAGCAGCTTAGGAGGGAAAACTGAAGCTTTCTTT
CASSLGGKTEAFF
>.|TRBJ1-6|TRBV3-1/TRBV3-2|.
TGTGCCAGCTCCCTAGGACTGGAAAATTCACCCCTCCACTTT
CASSLGLENSPLHF
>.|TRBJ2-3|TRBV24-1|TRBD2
TGTGCCACCAGTGATCCGGGGGGGAGCACAGATACGCAGTATTTT
CATSDPGGSTDTQYF
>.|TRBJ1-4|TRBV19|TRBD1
TGTGCCAGTAGAGATACCTGGACAGGGGGAAATGAAAAACTGTTTTTT
CASRDTWTGGNEKLFF
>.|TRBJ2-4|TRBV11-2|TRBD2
TGTGCCAGCAGCTTAGTAGGACTAGCGGGGAACATTCAGTACTTC
CASSLVGLAGNIQYF
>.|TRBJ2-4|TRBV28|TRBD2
TGTGCCAGCAGTTCCTTGCCGGGACTAGTGATAGCCAAAAACATTCAGTACTTC
CASSSLPGLVIAKNIQYF
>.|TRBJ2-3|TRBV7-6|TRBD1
TGTGCCAGCAGCTTAAACTCCGGGACAGGGGGCGTCACAGATACGCAGTATTTT
CASSLNSGTGGVTDTQYF
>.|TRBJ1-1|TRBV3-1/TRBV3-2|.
TGTGCCAGCAGCCTCGACAGGTACACTGAAGCTTTCTTT
CASSLDRYTEAFF
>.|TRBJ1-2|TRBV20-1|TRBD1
TGCAGTGCTAGTAGCTCCCACAGGGGGAACTATGGCTACACCTTC
CSASSSHRGNYGYTF
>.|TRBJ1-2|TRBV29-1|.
TGCAGCGTGGCAGAGGGGGGAGGGTCGGGTGGCTACACCTTC
CSVAEGGGSGGYTF
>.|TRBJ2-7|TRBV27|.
TGTGCCAGCAGTTTTTCCCAGGGCTACGAGCAGTACTTC
CASSFSQGYEQYF
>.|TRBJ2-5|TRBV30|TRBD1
TGTGCCTGGAGATCAACCAGGGGGCAAGAGACCCAGTACTTC
CAWRSTRGQETQYF
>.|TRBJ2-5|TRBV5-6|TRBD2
TGTGCCAGCAGCTTCCTGTCGGGGGGCCAAGAGACCCAGTACTTC
CASSFLSGGQETQYF
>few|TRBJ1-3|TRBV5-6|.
TGTGCCAGCAGCTGGGCCTACTCTGGAAACACCATATATTTT
CASSWAYSGNTIYF
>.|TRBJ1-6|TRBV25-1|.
TGTGCCAGCAAGCAGGTCGATAATTCACCCCTCCACTTT
CASKQVDNSPLHF
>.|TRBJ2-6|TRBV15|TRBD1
TGTGCCACCAGCAGCCCCCCGGGACAGGGAATTCCTGGGGCCAACGTCCTGACTTTC
CATSSPPGQGIPGANVLTF
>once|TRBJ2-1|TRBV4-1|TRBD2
TGCGCCAGCAGCCAAAACCGCGGGGGAGCCTACAATGAGCAGTTCTTC
CASSQNRGGAYNEQFF
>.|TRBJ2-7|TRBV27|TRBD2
TGTGCCAGCAGTTCCCAATCACTAGCGGGGGGCTACGAGCAGTACTTC
CASSSQSLAGGYEQYF
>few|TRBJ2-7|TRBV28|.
TGTGCCAGCAGCCCTCCCGGACAGAGCTCCTACGAGCAGTACTTC
CASSPPGQSSYEQYF
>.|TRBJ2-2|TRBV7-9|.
TGTGCCAGCAGCCCCCCGACAGTTAACACCGGGGAGCTGTTTTTT
CASSPPTVNTGELFF
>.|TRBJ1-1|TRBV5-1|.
TGCGCCAGCAGCTGGAGGGTCGACGCCGGCTCCACTGAAGCTTTCTTT
CASSWRVDAGSTEAFF
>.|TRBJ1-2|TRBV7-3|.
TGTGCCAGCAGCCCCAATGGACGGGGGGGAGGCTACACCTTC
CASSPNGRGGGYTF
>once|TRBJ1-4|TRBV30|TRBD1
TGTGCCTGGGGGACAGGGGGCCCTAATGAAAAACTGTTTTTT
CAWGTGGPNEKLFF
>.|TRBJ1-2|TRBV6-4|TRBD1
TGTGCCAGCAGGGAATCCACAGGGGCTTTTGGCTACACCTTC
CASRESTGAFGYTF
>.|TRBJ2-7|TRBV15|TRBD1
TGTGCCACCAGCATCGACAGGGGGTTTTCCTACGAGCAGTACTTC
CATSIDRGFSYEQYF
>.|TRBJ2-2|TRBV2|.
TGTGCCAGCAGTGAAGGGGGGCTTGGCACCGGGGAGCTGTTTTTT
CASSEGGLGTGELFF
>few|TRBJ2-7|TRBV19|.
TGTGCCAGTAGTATAGATCAGGAGGGGCGATACGAGCAGTACTTC
CASSIDQEGRYEQYF